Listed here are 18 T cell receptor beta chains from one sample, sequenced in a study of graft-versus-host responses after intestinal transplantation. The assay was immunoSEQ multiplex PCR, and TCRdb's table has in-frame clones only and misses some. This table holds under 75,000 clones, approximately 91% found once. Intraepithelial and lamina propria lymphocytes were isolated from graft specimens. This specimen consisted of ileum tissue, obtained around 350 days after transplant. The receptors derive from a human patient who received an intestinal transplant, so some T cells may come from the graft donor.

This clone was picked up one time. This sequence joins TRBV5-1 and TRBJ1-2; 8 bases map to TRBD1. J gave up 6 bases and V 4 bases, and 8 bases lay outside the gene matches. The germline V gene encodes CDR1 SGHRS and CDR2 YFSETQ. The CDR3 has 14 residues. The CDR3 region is CASSPDWTGNGYTF. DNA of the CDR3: TGCGCCAGCAGCCCAGATTGGACAGGGAATGGCTACACCTTC.

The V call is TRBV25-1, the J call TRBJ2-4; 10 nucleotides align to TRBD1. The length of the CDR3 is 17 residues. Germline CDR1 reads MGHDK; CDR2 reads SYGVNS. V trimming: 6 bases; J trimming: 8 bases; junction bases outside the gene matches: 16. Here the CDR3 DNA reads TGTGCCAGCAGCCCAGGAGTAAGACAGGGGGCGGTAGACATTCAGTACTTC. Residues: CASSPGVRQGAVDIQYF.

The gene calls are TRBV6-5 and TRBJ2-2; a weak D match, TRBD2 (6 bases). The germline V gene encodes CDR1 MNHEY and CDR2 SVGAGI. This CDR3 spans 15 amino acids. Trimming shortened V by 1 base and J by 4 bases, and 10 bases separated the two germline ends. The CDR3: CASSYLAVATGELFF. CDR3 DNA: TGTGCCAGCAGTTACTTAGCGGTAGCCACCGGGGAGCTGTTTTTT.

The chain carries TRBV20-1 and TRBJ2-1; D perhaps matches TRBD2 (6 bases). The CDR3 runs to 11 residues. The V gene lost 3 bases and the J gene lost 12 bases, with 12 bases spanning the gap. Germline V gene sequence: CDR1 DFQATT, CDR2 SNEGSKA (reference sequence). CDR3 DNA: TGCAGTGCTAGGGGACTCTTGGGGCAGTTCTTC. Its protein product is CSARGLLGQFF.

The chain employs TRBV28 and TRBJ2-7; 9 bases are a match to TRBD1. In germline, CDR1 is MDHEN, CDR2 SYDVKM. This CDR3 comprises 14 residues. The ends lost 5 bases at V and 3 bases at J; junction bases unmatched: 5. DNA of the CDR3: TGTGCCAGCAGTCCCTGGGACAGGGTCTACGAGCAGTACTTC. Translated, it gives CASSPWDRVYEQYF.

The CDR3 DNA sequence: TGTGCCAGCAGCTTATCAGGGGGGGCTTACAATGAGCAGTTCTTC. It translates to CASSLSGGAYNEQFF. The chain carries TRBV7-3 and TRBJ2-1; D tentatively fits TRBD1 or TRBD2 (7 bases each). Germline V gene sequence: CDR1 SGHTA, CDR2 FQGTGA. Trimming removed 2 bases at V and 4 bases at J, with 12 bases between. The CDR3 consists of 15 residues.

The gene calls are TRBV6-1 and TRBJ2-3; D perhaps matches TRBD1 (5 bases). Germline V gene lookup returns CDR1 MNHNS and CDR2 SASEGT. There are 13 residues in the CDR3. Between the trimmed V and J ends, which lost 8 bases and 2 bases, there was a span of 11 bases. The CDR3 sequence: CASYRGPTDTQYF. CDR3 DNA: TGTGCCAGCTATAGGGGCCCCACAGATACGCAGTATTTT.

This chain's CDR3 is CASSDLGGPQETQYF. In DNA form, the CDR3 reads TGCGCCAGCAGCGACCTAGGGGGCCCTCAAGAGACCCAGTACTTC. J is TRBJ2-5 and V is TRBV10-2, with 7 bases matching TRBD1. Germline values: CDR1 WSHSY, CDR2 SAAADI. V dropped 6 bases and J dropped 2; count of bases not matched to a gene: 9. CDR3 size: 15 residues.

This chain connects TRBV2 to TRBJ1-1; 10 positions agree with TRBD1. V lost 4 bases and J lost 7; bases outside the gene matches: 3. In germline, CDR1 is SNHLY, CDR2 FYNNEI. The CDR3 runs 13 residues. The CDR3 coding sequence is TGTGCCAGCAGTGGGGGACAGGGGCTTGAAGCTTTCTTT. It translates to CASSGGQGLEAFF. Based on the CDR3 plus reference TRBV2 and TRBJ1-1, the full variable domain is EPEVTQTPSHQVTQMGQEVILRCVPISNHLYFYWYRQILGQKVEFLVSFYNNEISEKSEIFDDQFSVERPDGSNFTLKIRSTKLEDSAMYFCASSGGQGLEAFFGQGTRLTVV.

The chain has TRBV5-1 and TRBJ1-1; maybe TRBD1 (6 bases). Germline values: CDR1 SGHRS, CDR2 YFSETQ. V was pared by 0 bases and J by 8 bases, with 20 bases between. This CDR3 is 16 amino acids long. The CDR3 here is CASSLDGAGQPSEAFF. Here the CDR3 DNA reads TGCGCCAGCAGCTTGGATGGGGCCGGACAGCCGTCAGAAGCTTTCTTT.

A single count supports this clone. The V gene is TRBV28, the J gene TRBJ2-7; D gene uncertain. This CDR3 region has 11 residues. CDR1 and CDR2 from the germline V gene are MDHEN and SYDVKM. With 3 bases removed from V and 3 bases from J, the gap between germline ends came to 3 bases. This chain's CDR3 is CASSFNYEQYF. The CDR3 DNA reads TGTGCCAGCAGTTTCAACTACGAGCAGTACTTC.

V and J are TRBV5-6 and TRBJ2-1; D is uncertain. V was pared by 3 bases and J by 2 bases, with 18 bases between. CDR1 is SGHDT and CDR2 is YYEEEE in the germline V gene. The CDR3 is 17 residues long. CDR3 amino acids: CASSYVARTSTYNEQFF. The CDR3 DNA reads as TGTGCCAGCAGCTACGTGGCCAGAACGTCAACCTACAATGAGCAGTTCTTC.

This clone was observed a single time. CDR3 DNA sequence: TGTGCCAGCAGTGATCCGGAGTCGGGGCCCTACGAGCAGTACTTC. Protein product: CASSDPESGPYEQYF. J is TRBJ2-7 and V is TRBV25-1, with D perhaps TRBD1 or TRBD2 (5 bases each). V lost 3 bases to trimming and J lost 2 bases, with 14 bases between them. Germline V lookup: CDR1 MGHDK, CDR2 SYGVNS. This CDR3 is built from 15 residues.

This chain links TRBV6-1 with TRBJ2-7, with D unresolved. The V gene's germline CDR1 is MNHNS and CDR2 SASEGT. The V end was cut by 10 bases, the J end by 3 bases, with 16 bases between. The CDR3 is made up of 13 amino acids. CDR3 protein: CATMGSSDYEQYF. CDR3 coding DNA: TGTGCCACAATGGGCAGTTCTGACTACGAGCAGTACTTC.

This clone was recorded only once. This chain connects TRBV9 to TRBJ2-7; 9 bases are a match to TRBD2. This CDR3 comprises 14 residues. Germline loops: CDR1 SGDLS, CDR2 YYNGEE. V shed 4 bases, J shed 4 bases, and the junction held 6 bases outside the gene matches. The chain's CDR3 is CASSPSGKHYEQYF. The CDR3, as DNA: TGTGCCAGCAGCCCTAGCGGGAAACATTACGAGCAGTACTTC.

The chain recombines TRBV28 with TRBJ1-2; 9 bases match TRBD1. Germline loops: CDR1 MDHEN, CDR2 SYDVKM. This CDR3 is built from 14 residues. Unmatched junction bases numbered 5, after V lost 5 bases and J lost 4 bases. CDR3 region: CASSAGTGTYGYTF. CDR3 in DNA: TGTGCCAGCAGTGCCGGGACAGGGACCTATGGCTACACCTTC.

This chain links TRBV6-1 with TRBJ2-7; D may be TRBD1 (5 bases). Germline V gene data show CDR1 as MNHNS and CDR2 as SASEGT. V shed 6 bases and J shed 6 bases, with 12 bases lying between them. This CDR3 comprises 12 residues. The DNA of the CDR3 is TGTGCCAGCAGACGGACATCCGGCGAGCAGTACTTC. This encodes CASRRTSGEQYF.

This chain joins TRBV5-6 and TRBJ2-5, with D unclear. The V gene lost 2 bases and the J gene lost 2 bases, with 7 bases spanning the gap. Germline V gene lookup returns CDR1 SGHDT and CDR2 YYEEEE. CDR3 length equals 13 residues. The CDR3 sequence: CASSFMTQETQYF. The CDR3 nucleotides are TGTGCCAGCAGCTTTATGACGCAAGAGACCCAGTACTTC.